This TCR beta chain came from a study of OX40 agonist ivuxolimab in advanced cancers. About the investigation overall: Ivuxolimab was a fully human IgG2 agonistic monoclonal antibody targeting the costimulatory receptor OX40 (CD134). Intravenous ivuxolimab was administered to patients every 2 weeks at six dose levels: 0.01, 0.1, 0.3, 1.5, 3 and 10 mg/kg. Of the roughly 52 dose-escalation patients, hepatocellular carcinoma was present in about 20, melanoma in approximately 15, renal cell carcinoma in 9 and head and neck cancer in 9. In the dose-escalation cohort, approximately 83% of patients were male, and the mean age was 60 years with a range of 23 to 79. Prior anti-PD-1, anti-PD-L1 or anti-CTLA-4 therapy was permitted, and checkpoint inhibitors had been received by 40% to 50% of dose-escalation patients. Partial responses were achieved by three dose-escalation patients, of whom one had hepatocellular carcinoma and two had cutaneous melanoma. The purpose of peripheral TCRbeta sequencing was to test whether ivuxolimab changed TCR sequence diversity and led to clonal T-cell expansion. The monotherapy dose-escalation portion (N ≈ 52 patients) of the phase I ivuxolimab trial is reported in the paper.

Broader findings and caveats from the paper: After ivuxolimab, more expanded clones were found on average in CD8+ T cells than in CD4+ T cells. Antigen specificity was not determined for the clonally expanded peripheral T cells. Low levels of normalized T-cell clonal expansion were also shown by some nonresponding patients. At doses from 0.1 to 3.0 mg/kg, clonal expansion was seen in both CD4+ and CD8+ blood T cells between baseline and week 6. In partial responders in the 0.1-3.0 mg/kg groups, normalized peripheral clonal expansion was found to be among the lowest, especially among CD8+ T cells.

For sequencing of the TCRbeta CDR3 region, genomic DNA was extracted from the sorted cells. The immunoSEQ Assay was used to sequence the TCRbeta CDR3 regions. TCRdb mirrors the immuneACCESS table, restricted to in-frame sequences. Some clones are absent from its copies; in checked studies, under half trace to an unresolved V gene, and the reason for the others is unknown. The sample table records 70,000 or so clones; 65% to 80% of these occur just once. 2% to 2.5% of the sample is taken by the ten largest. The trial excluded patients who had a history of autoimmune disease or were on systemic immunosuppression. In every dose cohort, peripheral blood was drawn for TCR sequencing at baseline, cycle 4 day 1, and cycle 7 day 1. Samples were obtained from an open-label, multicenter, first-in-human phase I dose-escalation trial of ivuxolimab. Adults with locally advanced or metastatic melanoma, renal cell carcinoma, hepatocellular carcinoma or head and neck squamous cell carcinoma were enrolled in the trial. CD4+ and CD8+ T cells were sorted separately from peripheral blood before TCR sequencing.

This clone has just a few counts. The specificity of this receptor is unknown. Qualities for individual bases were not recorded, and no much larger clone is one base off. According to the germline V gene, CDR1 reads KGHSH and CDR2 reads LQKENI. Unmatched junction bases come to 12, with V trimmed by 5 bases and J by 0 bases. From its cysteine to its phenylalanine, the CDR3 spans 17 amino acids. Only CDR3 DNA remains: 51 bases, in frame from the first base. The receptor comes from an adult with an advanced solid tumor such as melanoma, head and neck, liver or kidney cancer. This sequence uses TRBV18 and TRBJ2-7; TRBD2 aligns with 8 central bases. The sequenced sample was CD4+ or CD8+ T cells sorted from blood, obtained in a trial of the OX40 agonist ivuxolimab. The DNA sequence is given as TGTGCCAGCTCAAGATCCCCCATAGCGGGGAGCTCCTACGAGCAGTACTTC. Its product reads: CASSRSPIAGSSYEQYF.